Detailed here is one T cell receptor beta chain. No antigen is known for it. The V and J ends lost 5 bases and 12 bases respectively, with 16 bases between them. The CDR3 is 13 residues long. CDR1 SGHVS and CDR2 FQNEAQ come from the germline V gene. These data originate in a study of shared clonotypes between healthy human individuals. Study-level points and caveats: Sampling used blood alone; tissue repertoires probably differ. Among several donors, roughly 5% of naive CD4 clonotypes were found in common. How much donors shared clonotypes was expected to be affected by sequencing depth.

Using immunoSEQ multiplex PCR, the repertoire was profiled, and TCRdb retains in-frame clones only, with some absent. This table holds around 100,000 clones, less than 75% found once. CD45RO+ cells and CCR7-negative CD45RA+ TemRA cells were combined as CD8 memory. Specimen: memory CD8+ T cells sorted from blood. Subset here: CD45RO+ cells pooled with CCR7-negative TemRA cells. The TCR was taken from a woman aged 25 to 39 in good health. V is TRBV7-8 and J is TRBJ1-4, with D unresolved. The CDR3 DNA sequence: TGTGCCAGCAGCCTCCTCGTAATCGGGGAACTGTTTTTT. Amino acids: CASSLLVIGELFF.